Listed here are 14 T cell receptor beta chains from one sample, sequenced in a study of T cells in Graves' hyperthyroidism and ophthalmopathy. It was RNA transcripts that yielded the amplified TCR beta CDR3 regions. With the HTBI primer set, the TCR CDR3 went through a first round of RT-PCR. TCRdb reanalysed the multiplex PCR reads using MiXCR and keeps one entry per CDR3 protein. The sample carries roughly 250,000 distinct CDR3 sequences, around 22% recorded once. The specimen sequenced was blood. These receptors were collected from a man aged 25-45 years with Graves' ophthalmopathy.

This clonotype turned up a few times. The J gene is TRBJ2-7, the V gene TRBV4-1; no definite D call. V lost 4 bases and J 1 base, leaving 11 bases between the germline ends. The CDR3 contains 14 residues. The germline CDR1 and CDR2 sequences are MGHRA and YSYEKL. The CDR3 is CASSRGIISYEQYF. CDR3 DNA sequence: TGCGCCAGCAGCCGTGGGATCATTTCCTACGAGCAGTACTTC.

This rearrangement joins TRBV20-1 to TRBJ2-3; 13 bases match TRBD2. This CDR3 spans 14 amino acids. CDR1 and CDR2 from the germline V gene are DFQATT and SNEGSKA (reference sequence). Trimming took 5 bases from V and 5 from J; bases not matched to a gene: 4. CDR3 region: CSAELAGGQDTQYF. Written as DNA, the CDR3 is TGCAGTGCTGAACTAGCGGGGGGGCAAGATACGCAGTATTTT.

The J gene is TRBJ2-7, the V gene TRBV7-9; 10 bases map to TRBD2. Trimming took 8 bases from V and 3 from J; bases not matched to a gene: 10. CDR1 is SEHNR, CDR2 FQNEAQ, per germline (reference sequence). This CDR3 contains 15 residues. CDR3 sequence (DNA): TGTGCCAGCGGGGGAGCGGGAGGGTGGAACTACGAGCAGTACTTC. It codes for CASGGAGGWNYEQYF.

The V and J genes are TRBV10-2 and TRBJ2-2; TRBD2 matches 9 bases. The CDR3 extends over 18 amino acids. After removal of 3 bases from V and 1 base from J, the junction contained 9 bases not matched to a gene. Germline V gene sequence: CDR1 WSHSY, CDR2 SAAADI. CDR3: CASSERGGRAGNTGELFF. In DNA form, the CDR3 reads TGCGCCAGCAGTGAAAGAGGCGGGAGGGCTGGGAACACCGGGGAGCTGTTTTTT.

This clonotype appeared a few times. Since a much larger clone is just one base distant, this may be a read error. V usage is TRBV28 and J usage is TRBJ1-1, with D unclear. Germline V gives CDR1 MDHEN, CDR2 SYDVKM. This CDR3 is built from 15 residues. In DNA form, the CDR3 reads TGTGCCAGCAGCGCGGGCCTCCTTCGGAACGCTGAAGCTTTCTTT. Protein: CASSAGLLRNAEAFF.

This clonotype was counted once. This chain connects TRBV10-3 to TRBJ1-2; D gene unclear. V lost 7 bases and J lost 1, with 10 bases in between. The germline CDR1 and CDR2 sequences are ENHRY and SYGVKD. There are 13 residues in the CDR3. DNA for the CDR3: TGTGCCATCACCGCGGACTTTAACTATGGCTACACCTTC. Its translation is CAITADFNYGYTF.

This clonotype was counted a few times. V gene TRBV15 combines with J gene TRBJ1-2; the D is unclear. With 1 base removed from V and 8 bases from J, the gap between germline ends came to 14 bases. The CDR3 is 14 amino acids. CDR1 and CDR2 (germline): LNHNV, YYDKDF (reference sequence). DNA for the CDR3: TGTGCCACCAGCAGAGGACACGATGCGGGAGGCTACACCTTC. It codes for CATSRGHDAGGYTF.

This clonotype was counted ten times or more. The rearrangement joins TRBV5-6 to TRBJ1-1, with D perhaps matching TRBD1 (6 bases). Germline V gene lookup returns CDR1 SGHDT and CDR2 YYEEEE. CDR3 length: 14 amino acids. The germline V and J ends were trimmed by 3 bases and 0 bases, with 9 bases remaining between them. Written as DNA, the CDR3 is TGTGCCAGCAGCTATGGGACATTGAACACTGAAGCTTTCTTT. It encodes CASSYGTLNTEAFF.

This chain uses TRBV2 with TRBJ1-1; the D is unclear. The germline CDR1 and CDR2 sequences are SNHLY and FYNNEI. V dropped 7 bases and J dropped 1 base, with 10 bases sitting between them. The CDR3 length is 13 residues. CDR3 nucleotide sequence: TGTGCCAGCACCTTATCCCCGAACACTGAAGCTTTCTTT. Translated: CASTLSPNTEAFF.

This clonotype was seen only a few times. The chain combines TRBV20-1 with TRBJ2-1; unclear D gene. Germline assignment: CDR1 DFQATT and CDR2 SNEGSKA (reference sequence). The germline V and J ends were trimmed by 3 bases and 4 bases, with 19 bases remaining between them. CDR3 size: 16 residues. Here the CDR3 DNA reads TGCAGTGCTAGTTCTCCCGCATTCACAGTTTACAATGAGCAGTTCTTC. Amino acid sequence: CSASSPAFTVYNEQFF.

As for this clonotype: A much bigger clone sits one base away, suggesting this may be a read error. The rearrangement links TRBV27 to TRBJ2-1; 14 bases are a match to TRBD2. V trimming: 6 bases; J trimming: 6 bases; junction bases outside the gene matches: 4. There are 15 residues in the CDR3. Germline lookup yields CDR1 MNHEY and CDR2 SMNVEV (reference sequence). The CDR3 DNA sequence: TGTGCCAGCAGCCAAGGGACTAGCGGGAGCAATGAGCAGTTCTTC. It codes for CASSQGTSGSNEQFF.

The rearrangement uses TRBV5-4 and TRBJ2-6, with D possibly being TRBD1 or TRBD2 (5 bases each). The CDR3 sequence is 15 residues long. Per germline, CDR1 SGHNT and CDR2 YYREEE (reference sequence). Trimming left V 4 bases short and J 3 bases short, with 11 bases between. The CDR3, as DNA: TGTGCCAGCAGCGTGGTGGGGGTTGGGGCCAACGTCCTGACTTTC. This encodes CASSVVGVGANVLTF. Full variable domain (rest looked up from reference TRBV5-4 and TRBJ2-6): ETGVTQSPTHLIKTRGQQVTLRCSSQSGHNTVSWYQQALGQGPQFIFQYYREEENGRGNFPPRFSGLQFPNYSSELNVNALELDDSALYLCASSVVGVGANVLTFGAGSRLTVL.

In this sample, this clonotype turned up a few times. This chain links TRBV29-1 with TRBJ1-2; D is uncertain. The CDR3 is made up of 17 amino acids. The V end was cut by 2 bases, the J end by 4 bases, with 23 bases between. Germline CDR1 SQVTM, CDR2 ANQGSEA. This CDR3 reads CSVERVSTQEISYGYTF. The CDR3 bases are TGCAGCGTTGAACGGGTGTCGACGCAAGAGATTTCCTATGGCTACACCTTC.

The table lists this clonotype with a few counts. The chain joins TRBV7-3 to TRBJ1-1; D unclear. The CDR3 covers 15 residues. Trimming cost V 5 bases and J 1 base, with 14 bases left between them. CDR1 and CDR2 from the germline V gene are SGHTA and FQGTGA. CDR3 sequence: CASSLGRVTNTEAFF. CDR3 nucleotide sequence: TGTGCCAGCAGCCTCGGGCGGGTAACGAACACTGAAGCTTTCTTT. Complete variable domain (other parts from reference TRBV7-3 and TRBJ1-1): GAGVSQTPSNKVTEKGKYVELRCDPISGHTALYWYRQSLGQGPEFLIYFQGTGAADDSGLPNDRFFAVRPEGSVSTLKIQRTERGDSAVYLCASSLGRVTNTEAFFGQGTRLTVV.